The clone carrying this T cell receptor (beta chain) was observed at least ten times. What it recognizes is unknown. The sample belongs to a study of early T cells in non-severe SARS-CoV-2 infection. Study-wide results and limits: Sequences matched to VDJdb favored anti-spike CD8 responses, while private and CD4 specificities were missed.

Molecules of cDNA were individually given unique molecular identifiers that were attached to them. One entry per CDR3 protein results from TCRdb running MiXCR on the 5' RACE reads. The sample has some 40,000 distinct CDR3 sequences; 4.5% to 7% are singletons. Germline V gene sequence: CDR1 SGHKS, CDR2 YYEKEE (reference sequence). With 4 bases removed from V and 4 bases from J, the gap between germline ends came to 12 bases. The CDR3 sequence is 14 residues long. The specimen comprised whole blood, sampled at baseline. This chain connects TRBV5-5 to TRBJ1-5; the D gene is possibly TRBD1 (5 bases). The source is an adult who was a healthcare worker with PCR-confirmed SARS-CoV-2 infection or an uninfected control (not recorded which). This CDR3 is CASSERTKNQPQHF. CDR3 DNA: TGTGCCAGCAGCGAGCGGACAAAGAATCAGCCCCAGCATTTT.